These 11 T cell receptor beta chains were sequenced from one sample in a study of cytomegalovirus exposure and HLA in healthy donors. A multiplex PCR was run with 60 Vbeta primers and 13 Jbeta primers. Sequencing used immunoSEQ multiplex PCR; TCRdb keeps in-frame clones, though not all of them. This specimen shows roughly 34,000 clones; the ten leading clones hold 4.5%. Sequenced material: PBMCs. These receptors all stem from a middle-aged woman in good health and CMV-seropositive.

The V and J genes are TRBV6-1 and TRBJ2-7; 9 bases line up with TRBD1. This CDR3 has 14 amino acids. Germline CDR1 and CDR2: MNHNS and SASEGT. The V segment lost 8 bases and the J segment 5 bases; nucleotides outside the gene matches: 10. CDR3 region: CASETGGASHEQYF. The CDR3, as DNA: TGTGCCAGCGAAACAGGGGGCGCGAGCCACGAGCAGTACTTC.

The chain has TRBV18 and TRBJ2-2, with D perhaps TRBD2 (6 bases). The CDR3 is 16 residues long. Germline CDR1 and CDR2: KGHSH and LQKENI. Trimming pared 6 bases from V and 1 base from J, leaving 15 bases between. The CDR3 reads CASSSDSGQNTGELFF. The CDR3, as DNA: TGTGCCAGCTCTTCCGATAGCGGACAGAACACCGGGGAGCTGTTTTTT.

This chain joins TRBV9 and TRBJ2-5; no reliable D call. V shed 4 bases and J shed 0 bases, with 7 bases lying between them. The length of the CDR3 is 13 residues. The V gene's germline CDR1 is SGDLS and CDR2 YYNGEE. The CDR3 is CASSPSDQETQYF. The CDR3 DNA follows: TGTGCCAGCAGCCCCTCCGACCAAGAGACCCAGTACTTC.

Note on this clone: One end of the junction is discordant with germline, which a read error may explain. The chain has TRBV30 and TRBJ1-1; perhaps TRBD1 as D (6 bases). This CDR3 region has 12 residues. From germline, CDR1 is GTSNPN and CDR2 SVGIG (reference sequence). The CDR3, as DNA: TGTGCCTGGAGTGTAGGGGGGGGTGAAGATTTCTTT. Translation: CAWSVGGGEDFF.

The chain combines TRBV7-2 with TRBJ2-7; 11 nucleotides align to TRBD2. Germline lookup yields CDR1 SGHTA and CDR2 FQGNSA. Losses at the gene ends were 2 bases for V and 5 bases for J; bases not matched to a gene: 17. CDR3 size: 19 residues. Here the CDR3 reads CASSLNGVTSGRRAHEQYF. DNA of the CDR3: TGTGCCAGCAGCTTAAATGGGGTAACTAGCGGGAGAAGGGCCCACGAGCAGTACTTC. The entire variable domain, with the rest obtained from reference TRBV7-2 and TRBJ2-7, is as follows: GAGVSQSPSNKVTEKGKDVELRCDPISGHTALYWYRQSLGQGLEFLIYFQGNSAPDKSGLPSDRFSAERTGGSVSTLTIQRTQQEDSAVYLCASSLNGVTSGRRAHEQYFGPGTRLTVT.

V is TRBV15 and J is TRBJ1-2; D unresolved. The CDR3 totals 17 residues. V shed 0 bases and J shed 0 bases, with 14 bases lying between them. Looked up from germline, CDR1 is LNHNV and CDR2 is YYDKDF (reference sequence). This CDR3 is CATSRDARRSANYGYTF. CDR3 DNA sequence: TGTGCCACCAGCAGAGATGCGAGGAGATCAGCTAACTATGGCTACACCTTC.

V and J are TRBV5-1 and TRBJ1-6; D may be TRBD1 (6 bases). Trimming removed 4 bases at V and 8 bases at J, with 19 bases between. Germline CDR1 is SGHRS and CDR2 is YFSETQ. The CDR3 is made up of 16 amino acids. The CDR3 loop is CASSRQAGAGDSPLHF. Here the CDR3 DNA reads TGCGCCAGCAGCCGCCAAGCAGGGGCGGGTGATTCACCCCTCCACTTT.

This rearrangement joins TRBV29-1 to TRBJ2-3; 8 bases align to TRBD2. With 5 bases clipped from V and 2 bases from J, the junction kept 9 bases outside the gene matches. CDR1 is SQVTM, CDR2 ANQGSEA, per germline. The CDR3 length is 15 residues. The CDR3: CSVNAGGQFTDTQYF. CDR3 in DNA: TGCAGCGTTAACGCGGGAGGCCAATTCACAGATACGCAGTATTTT.

V usage is TRBV4-1 and J usage is TRBJ2-3, with 8 bases matching TRBD1. CDR1 MGHRA and CDR2 YSYEKL come from the germline V gene. J lost 3 bases, V lost 0 bases, and 11 bases had no gene match. This CDR3 comprises 18 residues. The CDR3 protein is CASSQDLPRGLGTDTQYF. In DNA, the CDR3 is TGCGCCAGCAGCCAAGATCTTCCCAGGGGGCTAGGGACAGATACGCAGTATTTT.

The chain joins TRBV30 to TRBJ1-5; tentative D call: TRBD1 (5 bases). The CDR3 totals 15 residues. Germline CDR1 GTSNPN, CDR2 SVGIG (reference sequence). Trimming took 4 bases from V and 1 from J, leaving 14 bases between them. In nucleotides, the CDR3 is TGTGCCTGGAAACCTCAGGGTAGGAGCAATCAGCCCCAGCATTTT. Amino acid sequence: CAWKPQGRSNQPQHF.

J is TRBJ2-6 and V is TRBV7-8; 7 bases line up with TRBD1. Per the germline V gene, CDR1 is SGHVS and CDR2 is FQNEAQ. V gave up 5 bases and J gave up 8 bases; unmatched junction bases: 6. There are 14 residues in the CDR3. In DNA form, the CDR3 reads TGTGCCAGCAGCATCAACAGGGGAACCAACGTCCTGACTTTC. This translates into CASSINRGTNVLTF.